The entry below gives a single T cell receptor (beta chain) sequence along with its context. Profiled with immunoSEQ multiplex PCR; TCRdb holds only in-frame clones, not every one. The sample has under 200,000 clones, more than 70% seen once; the top ten hold roughly 6%. The source of the sample is a study of blood T cell repertoires in COVID-19. The wider study: Specimens from acute and convalescent COVID-19 originated in the United States, Italy and Spain. Sample material is recorded as cDNA or gDNA derived from T cells, B-cell-depleted T cells, or PBMCs.

The CDR3 is 16 amino acids. V lost 0 bases and J lost 5; bases outside the gene matches: 3. Germline lookup yields CDR1 SGHNT and CDR2 YYREEE (reference sequence). V and J are TRBV5-4 and TRBJ2-1; 12 bases are a match to TRBD2. This TCR was sampled from a man aged 35 to 55 with active or convalescent COVID-19. Sequencing used peripheral blood. The CDR3 DNA follows: TGTGCCAGCAGCTTGGCGGCTAGCGGGAGGGACAATGAGCAGTTCTTC. The encoded protein is CASSLAASGRDNEQFF.